The rows below give T cell receptor beta chains drawn from one sample of a study of beta chain features in type 1 diabetes. Here immunoSEQ multiplex PCR was the method, and the copy in TCRdb shows in-frame clones only, minus some. The data contain under 950,000 clones, about a sixth of them singletons. Sequenced material: naive CD4+ T cells from blood. These receptors were collected from a woman aged 18-35 years in good health. Both conserved end residues are part of each CDR3. D genes are given only for firm matches. Rows may omit the clone size; those that give it use once, few, many or a size class.

TRBV7-2,TRBD2,.,TRBJ2-3,TGTGCCAGCAGCTTATTCTGGGCTAGCGGGTTTCAGATAACGCAGTATTTT,CASSLFWASGFQITQYF
TRBV5-4,.,.,TRBJ1-2,TGTGCCACAAAGCGGGACTCCAATGAGAACACCTTC,CATKRDSNENTF
TRBV29-1,.,.,TRBJ2-2,TGCAGCGTCGCGGGCCTTCGGGACACCCACACCGGGGAGCTGTTTTTT,CSVAGLRDTHTGELFF
TRBV6-1,TRBD2,.,TRBJ2-5,TGTGCCAGCTCGGGAGGGCTCCAAGAGACCCAGTACTTC,CASSGGLQETQYF
TRBV25-1,.,few,TRBJ2-7,TGTGCCAGCAGTGGACCAACCACATACGAGCAGTACTTC,CASSGPTTYEQYF
TRBV7-9,TRBD1,.,TRBJ2-2,TGTGCCAGCAGTCGCCTTGAGACAGGGGCCGGGGAGCTGTTTTTT,CASSRLETGAGELFF
TRBV9,TRBD2,few,TRBJ2-1,TGTGCCAGCAGCGCGCCCGGGACTAGCGTCCCGAGCTCCTACAATGAGCAGTTCTTC,CASSAPGTSVPSSYNEQFF
TRBV4-1,.,.,TRBJ2-5,TGCGCCAGCAGCCAGGAAGACTGGAGGGAGACCCAGTACTTC,CASSQEDWRETQYF
TRBV13,.,few,TRBJ1-5,TGTGCCAGCAGCCGCAAACGTAGTCAGCCCCAGCATTTT,CASSRKRSQPQHF
TRBV28,TRBD2,few,TRBJ2-3,TGTGCCAGCAGTCCACGACTAGCGGTCAGCACAGATACGCAGTATTTT,CASSPRLAVSTDTQYF
TRBV6-1,TRBD1,few,TRBJ2-5,TGTGCCAGCAGCCGGACAGGGGGCGTGGAGACCCAGTACTTC,CASSRTGGVETQYF
TRBV7-2,.,.,TRBJ2-7,TGTGCCAGCAGCTTAACGGGGCCGGGGGAAAGTTACGAGCAGTACTTC,CASSLTGPGESYEQYF
TRBV19,TRBD1,few,TRBJ2-1,TGTGCCAGTAATCCCGACAGGGCTAGGTACAATGAGCAGTTCTTC,CASNPDRARYNEQFF
TRBV7-2,TRBD2,.,TRBJ2-1,TGTGCCAGCAGGCAGATAGCGGGAGGGGTTCATGAGCAGTTCTTC,CASRQIAGGVHEQFF
TRBV7-9,.,.,TRBJ1-1,TGTGCCAGCAGCCCCAGGGATCTGAACACTGAAGCTTTCTTT,CASSPRDLNTEAFF
TRBV5-1,.,.,TRBJ1-2,TGCGCCAGCAGCTTCGGTTTGATTGATGGCTACACCTTC,CASSFGLIDGYTF
TRBV5-6,.,.,TRBJ2-7,TGTGCCAGCAGCTTGGGACCTGCAGGCGAGCAGTACTTC,CASSLGPAGEQYF
TRBV2,.,.,TRBJ2-7,TGTGCCAGCAGGAACCGGGCCGCACCCTACGAGCAGTACTTC,CASRNRAAPYEQYF
TRBV19,TRBD2,few,TRBJ2-1,TGTGCCAGTAGTCCACTAGCGGGAGGGACTTACAATGAGCAGTTCTTC,CASSPLAGGTYNEQFF
TRBV4-3,TRBD2,few,TRBJ2-7,TGCGCCAGCAGCCAAGCTTCGAGCGGGGTCTACGAGCAGTACTTC,CASSQASSGVYEQYF
TRBV7-9,.,few,TRBJ2-3,TGTGCCAGCAGCTTCAAGGCACTAAGTGGCACAGATACGCAGTATTTT,CASSFKALSGTDTQYF
TRBV18,TRBD1,few,TRBJ2-5,TGTGCCAGCTCACCGAACCGAGCAGGGACAGCGGAGACCCAGTACTTC,CASSPNRAGTAETQYF
TRBV7-2,.,.,TRBJ2-3,TGTGCCACTAGCCCAGTGATAGAGGTCTCGCAGTATTTT,CATSPVIEVSQYF
TRBV4-1,.,few,TRBJ2-3,TGCGCCAGCAGCCAAGATCAAGGGGGAGTGGGTACAGATACGCAGTATTTT,CASSQDQGGVGTDTQYF
TRBV7-2,.,.,TRBJ2-1,TGTGCCAGCAGCGCTGGTCAGGTCTACTACAATGAGCAGTTCTTC,CASSAGQVYYNEQFF
TRBV6-6,.,.,TRBJ2-6,TGTGCCAGCCGGGCGTACTACTCTGGGGCCAACGTCCTGACTTTC,CASRAYYSGANVLTF
TRBV9,TRBD1,.,TRBJ2-7,TGTGCCAGCAGCGTCGGGACAGGGAGTCCCTACGAGCAGTACTTC,CASSVGTGSPYEQYF
TRBV2,TRBD2,few,TRBJ2-5,TGTGCCAGCAGATACAATCGACTAGCGGGACAGTTTGAGACCCAGTACTTC,CASRYNRLAGQFETQYF
TRBV18,.,.,TRBJ2-1,TGTGCCAGCTCACCCGACCAAAACAATGAGCAGTTCTTC,CASSPDQNNEQFF
TRBV19,.,.,TRBJ1-2,TGTGCCAGTAGTACCCCCGGCTTGGGCTACACCTTC,CASSTPGLGYTF
TRBV28,.,.,TRBJ2-4,TGTGCCAGCAGTTTCGCTGGGAACATTCAGTACTTC,CASSFAGNIQYF